This T cell receptor beta chain emerged from a study of cytomegalovirus exposure and HLA in healthy donors. For the study at large: When fewer than 400 donors were genotyped, around 77% of them were found to fall in the Caucasian-associated ancestry cluster. Study findings and constraints: HLA alleles were associated with roughly 15,000 TCR beta sequences in a later analysis at 0.05 false discovery rate. Prior analysis indicated that the majority of TCR beta V segments exhibited productivity approximately 87% or approximately 30% of the time. Accounts indicate the classifier identified cytomegalovirus status with strong specificity and sensitivity.

Both 60 Vbeta primers and 13 Jbeta primers went into the PCR. Produced via immunoSEQ multiplex PCR; TCRdb's table is partial and in-frame only. The repertoire holds approximately 160,000 clones, with around 79% as singletons. This clone was recorded a few times. Antigen unknown. This receptor was obtained from a man between 18 and 35 years old in good health and CMV-seronegative. Sequenced material: PBMCs.

The CDR3: CASNLQGALGNTIYF. CDR3 coding DNA: TGTGCCAGCAACCTGCAGGGGGCGCTTGGAAACACCATATATTTT. The chain employs TRBV2 and TRBJ1-3; 8 bases map to TRBD1. The CDR3 is 15 residues long. The V and J ends lost 7 bases and 3 bases, in that order; junction bases with no gene match: 8. In germline, CDR1 is SNHLY, CDR2 FYNNEI.